The next 29 T cell receptor beta chains were all read from a single sample in a study of blood T cells in healthy people across ages. With a J-beta primer mix and a sample-barcoded 5' primer, a second PCR ran about 7 to 12 cycles. TCRdb re-called the 5' RACE reads with MiXCR, one entry per CDR3 protein. Of approximately 800,000 distinct CDR3 sequences in the sample, just under 25% were seen once. The data were also submitted as part of a second study, on T cells of mothers and their children.

Material: blood. The receptors were sampled from a boy between 10 and 17 years old in good health.

The table lists this clonotype with a few counts. The chain links TRBV7-2 to TRBJ2-5, with TRBD1 matching over 9 bases. CDR3 length: 18 residues. The V gene end was trimmed by 4 bases and the J gene end by 7 bases; junction bases not matched to a gene: 19. The germline CDR1 and CDR2 sequences are SGHTA and FQGNSA. In DNA form, the CDR3 reads TGTGCCAGCAGCTCCCCGTTCGTCCGGGGACAGGGAGTTGTGACCCAGTACTTC. Encoded protein: CASSSPFVRGQGVVTQYF.

This clonotype was found many times. The chain links TRBV6-5 to TRBJ1-2; D gene ambiguous. The V and J ends lost 6 bases and 2 bases respectively, with 10 bases between them. Germline CDR1 is MNHEY and CDR2 is SVGAGI. The CDR3 is 13 residues long. The CDR3 region is CASSPGGNYGYTF. CDR3 nucleotide sequence: TGTGCCAGCAGCCCTGGAGGGAACTATGGCTACACCTTC.

The chain is built from TRBV6-2 or TRBV6-3 and TRBJ1-1; 8 bases line up with TRBD1. Trimming at V came to 5 bases and at J to 6 bases, leaving 11 bases not matched to a gene. This CDR3 has 15 amino acids. Germline CDR1 MNHEY, CDR2 SVGEGT. CDR3 protein: CASSPPSGGFAEAFF. The CDR3 DNA sequence: TGTGCCAGCAGTCCGCCGTCAGGGGGCTTCGCTGAAGCTTTCTTT.

This rearrangement joins TRBV4-3 to TRBJ2-1, with D maybe TRBD2 (6 bases). V was cut by 6 bases and J by 12 bases, with 15 bases left in between. From germline, CDR1 is LGHNA and CDR2 YSLEER. CDR3 size: 12 residues. In DNA, the CDR3 is TGCGCCAGCAGAGGGGACTCCTCGGGGCAGTTCTTC. It encodes CASRGDSSGQFF.

J is TRBJ1-1 and V is TRBV28, with D possibly TRBD1 on 6 matching bases. Germline V gene sequence: CDR1 MDHEN, CDR2 SYDVKM. V lost 5 bases to trimming and J lost 1 base, with 17 bases between them. This CDR3 has 16 residues. In DNA, the CDR3 is TGTGCCAGCAGTCCCCAAGGGGCGGGGGCGAACACTGAAGCTTTCTTT. Translated: CASSPQGAGANTEAFF.

The chain joins TRBV19 to TRBJ1-2; maybe TRBD1 (6 bases). Germline CDR1 LNHDA, CDR2 SQIVND (reference sequence). Trimming took off 1 base at V and 2 bases at J, with 17 bases between the two ends. The CDR3 covers 17 residues. CDR3 in amino acids: CASSIVAGQTFNYGYTF. DNA for the CDR3: TGTGCCAGTAGTATAGTTGCCGGACAGACATTCAACTATGGCTACACCTTC.

The genes are TRBV12-5 and TRBJ2-1, with D maybe TRBD1 (6 bases). Trimming shortened V by 7 bases and J by 4 bases, and 11 bases separated the two germline ends. CDR1 and CDR2 from the germline V gene are LGHNT and FRNRAP. This CDR3 has 13 amino acids. Here the CDR3 DNA reads TGTGCTAGTGATCCCACAGGGTACAATGAGCAGTTCTTC. It codes for CASDPTGYNEQFF.

The V gene is TRBV12-3 or TRBV12-4, the J gene TRBJ2-7, with 9 bases identical to TRBD2. The J call may not be correct, given that the DNA end is closer to TRBJ2-1. The CDR3 consists of 16 residues. The CDR3 coding sequence is TGTGCCAGCAGTCCGACCCTAGCGGGGAATTCCAATGAGCAGTTCTTC. This encodes CASSPTLAGNSNEQFF.

The chain employs TRBV25-1 and TRBJ1-2; TRBD1 agrees at 9 bases. Germline lookup yields CDR1 MGHDK and CDR2 SYGVNS. The CDR3 extends over 14 amino acids. With 3 bases clipped from V and 3 bases from J, the junction kept 2 bases outside the gene matches. The CDR3 loop is CASSEWDRDYGYTF. CDR3 nucleotides: TGTGCCAGCAGTGAGTGGGACAGGGACTATGGCTACACCTTC.

The CDR3: CASSTQRGTEAFF. The DNA of the CDR3 is TGTGCCAGCAGTACCCAGCGGGGGACCGAAGCTTTCTTT. The chain combines TRBV6-6 with TRBJ1-1; perhaps TRBD1 as D (5 bases). CDR3 size: 13 residues. Germline lookup yields CDR1 MNHNY and CDR2 SVGAGI (reference sequence). V gave up 5 bases and J gave up 8 bases, with 15 bases separating them.

On this clonotype itself: Compared with germline, one end of the junction differs, possibly owing to a read error. This rearrangement joins TRBV3-1 to TRBJ2-1; D might be TRBD1 or TRBD2, each matching 5 bases. The CDR3 covers 14 residues. Germline CDR1 reads LGHDT; CDR2 reads YNNKEL (reference sequence). The CDR3 nucleotides are TGTGCCAGCAGCCAAGGGGGGTTATACAATGAGCAGTCCTTC. It yields the protein CASSQGGLYNEQSF.

CDR3 residues: CSASPGGWPDGTEAFF. The DNA of the CDR3 is TGCAGTGCTAGCCCCGGGGGTTGGCCCGATGGGACTGAAGCTTTCTTT. The chain joins TRBV20-1 to TRBJ1-1, with a possible D match to TRBD1 (5 bases). The CDR3 is 16 amino acids. CDR1 is DFQATT, CDR2 SNEGSKA, per germline (reference sequence). The V and J ends lost 3 bases and 5 bases respectively, with 22 bases between them.

V gene TRBV4-1 combines with J gene TRBJ2-1; a possible D gene is TRBD2 (6 bases). The germline gives CDR1 MGHRA, CDR2 YSYEKL. V gave up 1 base and J gave up 3 bases, with 7 bases separating them. The CDR3 runs to 14 residues. CDR3: CASSQAGLYNEQFF. The CDR3 nucleotides read TGCGCCAGCAGCCAAGCGGGACTCTACAATGAGCAGTTCTTC.

The CDR3 sequence: CSAGQGAGAKNIQYF. In DNA, the CDR3 is TGCAGTGCGGGACAGGGGGCTGGAGCCAAAAACATTCAGTACTTC. The V call is TRBV20-1, the J call TRBJ2-4; 12 bases are a match to TRBD1. The length of the CDR3 is 15 residues. The trim removed 6 bases at V and 0 bases at J, leaving 3 bases unmatched. CDR1 is DFQATT, CDR2 SNEGSKA, per germline (reference sequence).

This clonotype was seen a few times. This rearrangement joins TRBV6-2 or TRBV6-3 to TRBJ2-3; 10 bases map to TRBD2. CDR1 MNHEY and CDR2 SVGEGT come from the germline V gene. CDR3 size: 17 residues. V lost 1 base and J lost 2; bases outside the gene matches: 6. CDR3 in amino acids: CASSYYRTSGTTDTQYF. CDR3 DNA: TGTGCCAGCAGTTACTACCGGACTAGCGGAACCACAGATACGCAGTATTTT.

The chain has TRBV6-1 and TRBJ2-7; TRBD1 agrees at 8 bases. The CDR3 sequence is 14 residues long. The germline V gene encodes CDR1 MNHNS and CDR2 SASEGT. V trimming: 4 bases; J trimming: 2 bases; junction bases outside the gene matches: 4. CDR3 amino acids: CASSGQGPAYEQYF. For the CDR3, the DNA is TGTGCCAGCAGTGGACAGGGGCCCGCCTACGAGCAGTACTTC.

The V gene is TRBV27, the J gene TRBJ2-3, with 8 bases matching TRBD1. V shed 3 bases and J 2 bases; nucleotides not matched to a gene: 7. The germline V gene encodes CDR1 MNHEY and CDR2 SMNVEV (reference sequence). The CDR3 spans 16 residues. As DNA, the CDR3 is TGTGCCAGCAGTTTGGGACAGGTTGCCGCCACAGATACGCAGTATTTT. This codes for CASSLGQVAATDTQYF.

The J gene is TRBJ2-7, the V gene TRBV7-2, with TRBD1 matching over 9 bases. The germline V gene encodes CDR1 SGHTA and CDR2 FQGNSA. Unmatched junction bases numbered 4, after V lost 4 bases and J lost 6 bases. This CDR3 comprises 13 residues. The DNA of the CDR3 is TGTGCCAGCAGCTGGGACAGGGCGGGCGAGCAGTACTTC. Protein product: CASSWDRAGEQYF.

This sequence joins TRBV29-1 and TRBJ2-5; D is uncertain. The CDR3 consists of 12 residues. The germline V and J ends were trimmed by 4 bases and 1 base, with 7 bases remaining between them. Germline V CDR1 and CDR2: SQVTM, ANQGSEA. For the CDR3, the DNA is TGCAGCGTTGGACTGGTCCAAGAGACCCAGTACTTC. Encoded protein: CSVGLVQETQYF.

V usage is TRBV29-1 and J usage is TRBJ1-1; D not certain. Trimming removed 6 bases from V and 0 bases from J, with 8 bases in between. The V gene's germline CDR1 is SQVTM and CDR2 ANQGSEA. The CDR3 is 12 amino acids. In DNA form, the CDR3 reads TGCAGCGTAGGGTACATGAACACTGAAGCTTTCTTT. Residues: CSVGYMNTEAFF.

This clonotype was picked up a small number of times. The rearrangement joins TRBV7-8 to TRBJ1-4; D not resolved. Per germline, CDR1 SGHVS and CDR2 FQNEAQ. This CDR3 region has 19 residues. V lost 5 bases, J lost 7 bases, and 29 bases lay in between. The CDR3, as DNA: TGTGCCAGCAGCGAAAGTGCGTCCCTCAAACACCGTGGTGGTGAAAAACTGTTTTTT. Translation: CASSESASLKHRGGEKLFF.

V gene TRBV12-3 or TRBV12-4 combines with J gene TRBJ2-1; D gene uncertain. This CDR3 is built from 13 residues. V was shortened by 6 bases and J by 10 bases, with 16 bases between the two germline ends. CDR3 amino acids: CASRFDWVEEQFF. The CDR3 DNA reads as TGTGCCAGCAGATTCGACTGGGTCGAGGAGCAGTTCTTC.

V usage is TRBV29-1 and J usage is TRBJ2-7, with 9 bases identical to TRBD2. This CDR3 has 16 residues. The V gene end was trimmed by 4 bases and the J gene end by 4 bases; junction bases not matched to a gene: 14. CDR1 and CDR2 (germline): SQVTM, ANQGSEA. The CDR3 spells CSVVRREGRGRYEQYF. The CDR3 DNA sequence: TGCAGCGTTGTTCGGCGGGAGGGCCGAGGGAGGTACGAGCAGTACTTC.

This clonotype was detected a few times. At one boundary the junction diverges from the germline segment, which might be a read error. The V call is TRBV9, the J call TRBJ2-7, with 7 nucleotides matching TRBD1. The J call may be wrong; the DNA end is better matched by TRBJ2-5. This CDR3 contains 16 residues. Per germline, CDR1 SGDLS and CDR2 YYNGEE. The CDR3 nucleotides are TGCGCCAGCAGCGTAGTTGGTACAGGGGCATTGGAGACCCAGTACTTC. Encoded protein: CASSVVGTGALETQYF.

This clonotype turned up a few times. This chain uses TRBV12-3 or TRBV12-4 with TRBJ1-1; weak D call: TRBD1 (5 bases). V dropped 2 bases and J dropped 1 base, with 17 bases sitting between them. The CDR3 sequence is 17 residues long. CDR3 protein: CASSLSTGTWANTEAFF. CDR3 nucleotides: TGTGCCAGCAGTTTATCAACAGGAACCTGGGCGAACACTGAAGCTTTCTTT.

This chain links TRBV12-3 or TRBV12-4 with TRBJ1-2, with D perhaps TRBD1 (5 bases). CDR3 length equals 14 residues. Between the trimmed V and J ends, which lost 3 bases and 3 bases, there was a span of 11 bases. Here the CDR3 DNA reads TGTGCCAGCAGTTTCAAGGGGTTCGACTATGGCTACACCTTC. Residues: CASSFKGFDYGYTF.

V is TRBV20-1 and J is TRBJ2-3; D remains unclear. Trimming took 0 bases from V and 3 from J, leaving 13 bases between them. The CDR3 covers 15 residues. The germline CDR1 and CDR2 sequences are DFQATT and SNEGSKA (reference sequence). CDR3 in amino acids: CSARDPDGRTDTQYF. The CDR3 DNA sequence: TGCAGTGCTAGAGATCCGGATGGACGAACAGATACGCAGTATTTT.

This clonotype was recorded a few times. V is TRBV29-1 and J is TRBJ1-1, with D perhaps TRBD1 (5 bases). The CDR3 runs to 11 residues. The germline CDR1 and CDR2 sequences are SQVTM and ANQGSEA. The germline V and J ends were trimmed by 6 bases and 11 bases, with 16 bases remaining between them. CDR3 bases: TGCAGCGTCTCCGAGGGGCTTCTGGCTTTCTTT. Encoded protein: CSVSEGLLAFF.

This clonotype was detected a few times. The rearrangement links TRBV10-3 to TRBJ2-2, with unresolved D. The CDR3 runs to 16 residues. CDR1 is ENHRY and CDR2 is SYGVKD in the germline V gene. The V end was cut by 4 bases, the J end by 3 bases, with 15 bases between. The CDR3 is CAISVRSGMDTGELFF. In DNA form, the CDR3 reads TGTGCCATCAGTGTTCGGAGTGGTATGGACACCGGGGAGCTGTTTTTT.